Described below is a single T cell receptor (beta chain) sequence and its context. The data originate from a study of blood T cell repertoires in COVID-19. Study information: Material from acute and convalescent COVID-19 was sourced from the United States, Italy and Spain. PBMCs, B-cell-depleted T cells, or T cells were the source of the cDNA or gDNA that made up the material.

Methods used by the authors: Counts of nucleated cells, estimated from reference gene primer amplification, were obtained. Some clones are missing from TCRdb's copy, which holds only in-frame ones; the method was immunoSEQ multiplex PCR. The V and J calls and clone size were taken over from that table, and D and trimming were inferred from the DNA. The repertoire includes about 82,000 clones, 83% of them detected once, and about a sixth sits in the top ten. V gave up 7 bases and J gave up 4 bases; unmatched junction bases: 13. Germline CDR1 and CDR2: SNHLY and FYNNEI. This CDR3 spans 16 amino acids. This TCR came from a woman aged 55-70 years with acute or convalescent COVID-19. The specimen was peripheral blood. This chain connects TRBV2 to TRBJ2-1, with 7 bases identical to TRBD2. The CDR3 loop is CASTMTSGVGYNEQFF. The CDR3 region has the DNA TGTGCCAGCACAATGACAAGCGGGGTGGGATACAATGAGCAGTTCTTC.